These 7 T cell receptor beta chains share one sample of origin, sequenced in a study of cytomegalovirus exposure and HLA in healthy donors. Researchers ran the PCR with 60 Vbeta and 13 Jbeta primers. Generated by immunoSEQ multiplex PCR, the TCRdb table keeps only in-frame clones and is missing some. The data hold over 150,000 clones, with around 68% observed a single time. Sequencing input: PBMCs. The receptors originated from a man aged 30-40 years in good health and CMV-seronegative.

This clone was detected once. This rearrangement joins TRBV7-2 to TRBJ2-3, with 7 bases matching TRBD1. The CDR3 has 16 amino acids. Germline loops: CDR1 SGHTA, CDR2 FQGNSA. Trimming took 5 bases from V and 0 from J; bases not matched to a gene: 8. This CDR3 reads CASSLSKGASTDTQYF. In DNA form, the CDR3 reads TGTGCCAGCAGCCTTTCGAAGGGGGCCAGCACAGATACGCAGTATTTT.

This sequence joins TRBV12-1 and TRBJ1-1; the table's D call, TRBD1, has no DNA check behind it. TRBV12-1 is a pseudogene locus. CDR3 length equals 15 residues. CDR3 in amino acids: CANNLRQGSNTEAFF. CDR3 nucleotides: TGTGCCAACAACCTAAGACAGGGCTCTAACACTGAAGCTTTCTTT.

The J gene is TRBJ2-1, the V gene TRBV7-2; 9 bases align to TRBD2. Germline V gene sequence: CDR1 SGHTA, CDR2 FQGNSA. CDR3 length: 16 amino acids. V dropped 1 base and J dropped 6; count of bases not matched to a gene: 7. CDR3 loop: CASSLVGSGGPNEQFF. The CDR3 bases are TGTGCCAGCAGCTTAGTCGGTAGCGGGGGCCCCAATGAGCAGTTCTTC. Full variable domain (rest looked up from reference TRBV7-2 and TRBJ2-1): GAGVSQSPSNKVTEKGKDVELRCDPISGHTALYWYRQSLGQGLEFLIYFQGNSAPDKSGLPSDRFSAERTGGSVSTLTIQRTQQEDSAVYLCASSLVGSGGPNEQFFGPGTRLTVL.

The rearrangement uses TRBV2 and TRBJ2-2; D remains unclear. Germline V gene sequence: CDR1 SNHLY, CDR2 FYNNEI. The CDR3 consists of 15 residues. V was shortened by 3 bases and J by 8 bases, with 16 bases between the two germline ends. The CDR3 nucleotides read TGTGCCAGCAGTGAGATGGGCTACCCCAAGGGGGAGCTGTTTTTT. Translating it yields CASSEMGYPKGELFF.

The chain is built from TRBV29-1 and TRBJ1-1; D may be TRBD1 (6 bases). CDR1 SQVTM and CDR2 ANQGSEA come from the germline V gene. V lost 2 bases and J lost 7, with 11 bases in between. The CDR3 extends over 12 amino acids. The CDR3 coding sequence is TGCAGCGTTGAAAGGGGGGGGAGTGAAGCTTTCTTT. It translates to CSVERGGSEAFF.

V and J are TRBV5-1 and TRBJ2-1, with TRBD1 matching 9 bases. Germline CDR1 SGHRS, CDR2 YFSETQ. With V trimmed by 4 bases and J by 6 bases, 2 bases remained unmatched. CDR3 length: 13 amino acids. CDR3 in amino acids: CASSPDRGNEQFF. The CDR3 nucleotides read TGCGCCAGCAGCCCGGACAGGGGCAATGAGCAGTTCTTC.

This clone appeared a single time. The CDR3 DNA is TGTGCCAGAAGCCCAACAGGGATAGGTACCAATGAGACCCAGTACTTC. This gives the protein CARSPTGIGTNETQYF. The J gene is TRBJ2-5, the V gene TRBV5-3, with D possibly matching TRBD1 (6 bases). TRBV5-3 is an ORF, and what it does is uncertain. This CDR3 is built from 16 residues. The V gene lost 4 bases and the J gene lost 5 bases, with 21 bases spanning the gap.